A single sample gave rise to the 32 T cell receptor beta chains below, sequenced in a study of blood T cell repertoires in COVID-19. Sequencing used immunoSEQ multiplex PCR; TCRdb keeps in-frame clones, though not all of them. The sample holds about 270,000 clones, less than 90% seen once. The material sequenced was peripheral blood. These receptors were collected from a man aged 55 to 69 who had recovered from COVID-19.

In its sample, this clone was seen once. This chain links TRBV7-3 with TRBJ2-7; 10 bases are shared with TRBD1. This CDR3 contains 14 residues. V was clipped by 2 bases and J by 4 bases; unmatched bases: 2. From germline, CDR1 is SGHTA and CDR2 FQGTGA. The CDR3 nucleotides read TGTGCCAGCAGCTTAGAGGGACAGGGGTACGAGCAGTACTTC. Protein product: CASSLEGQGYEQYF. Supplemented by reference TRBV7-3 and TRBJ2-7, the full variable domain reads GAGVSQTPSNKVTEKGKYVELRCDPISGHTALYWYRQSLGQGPEFLIYFQGTGAADDSGLPNDRFFAVRPEGSVSTLKIQRTERGDSAVYLCASSLEGQGYEQYFGPGTRLTVT.

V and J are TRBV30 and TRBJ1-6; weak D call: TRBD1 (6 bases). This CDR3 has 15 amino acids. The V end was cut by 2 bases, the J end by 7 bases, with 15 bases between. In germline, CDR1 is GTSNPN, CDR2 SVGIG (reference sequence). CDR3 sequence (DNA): TGTGCCTGGAGTAGGGCACAGGGCCCAAATTCACCCCTCCACTTT. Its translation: CAWSRAQGPNSPLHF.

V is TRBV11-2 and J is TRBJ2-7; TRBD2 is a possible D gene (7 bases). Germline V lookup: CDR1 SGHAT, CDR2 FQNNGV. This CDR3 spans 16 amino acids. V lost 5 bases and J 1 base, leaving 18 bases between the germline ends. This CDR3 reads CASSPRRGGQSYEQYF. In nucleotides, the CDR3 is TGTGCCAGCAGCCCTAGGAGGGGGGGGCAATCCTACGAGCAGTACTTC.

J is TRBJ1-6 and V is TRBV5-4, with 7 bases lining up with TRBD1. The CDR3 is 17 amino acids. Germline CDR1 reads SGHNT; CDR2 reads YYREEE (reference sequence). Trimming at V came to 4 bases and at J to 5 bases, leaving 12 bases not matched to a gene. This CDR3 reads CASSGSPGGRDNSPLHF. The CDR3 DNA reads TGTGCCAGCAGCGGCAGCCCAGGGGGTCGGGATAATTCACCCCTCCACTTT.

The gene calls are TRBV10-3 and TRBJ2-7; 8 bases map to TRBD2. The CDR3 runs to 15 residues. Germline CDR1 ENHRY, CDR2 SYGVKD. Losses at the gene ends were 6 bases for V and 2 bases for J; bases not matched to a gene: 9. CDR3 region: CAIRKGSGAPYEQYF. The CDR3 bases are TGTGCCATCAGGAAGGGTAGCGGGGCCCCCTACGAGCAGTACTTC.

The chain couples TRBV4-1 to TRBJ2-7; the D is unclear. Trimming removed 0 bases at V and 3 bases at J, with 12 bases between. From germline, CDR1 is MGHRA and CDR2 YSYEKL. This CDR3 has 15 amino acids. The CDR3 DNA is TGCGCCAGCAGCCAAGAAATTTCCAGTTTCTACGAGCAGTACTTC. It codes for CASSQEISSFYEQYF.

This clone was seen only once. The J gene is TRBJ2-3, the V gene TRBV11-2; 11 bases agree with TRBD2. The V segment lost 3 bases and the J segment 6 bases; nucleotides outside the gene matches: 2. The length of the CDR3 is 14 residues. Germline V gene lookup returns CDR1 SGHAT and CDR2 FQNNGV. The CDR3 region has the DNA TGTGCCAGCAGCTTTAGCGGGGGGGGCGATACGCAGTATTTT. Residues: CASSFSGGGDTQYF. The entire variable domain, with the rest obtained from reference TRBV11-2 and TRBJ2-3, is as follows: EAGVAQSPRYKIIEKRQSVAFWCNPISGHATLYWYQQILGQGPKLLIQFQNNGVVDDSQLPKDRFSAERLKGVDSTLKIQPAKLEDSAVYLCASSFSGGGDTQYFGPGTRLTVL.

CDR3 amino acids: CASSRGVGGSQETQYF. CDR3 DNA sequence: TGTGCCAGCAGCCGTGGGGTAGGGGGCTCGCAAGAGACCCAGTACTTC. The chain joins TRBV27 to TRBJ2-5; 7 bases are a match to TRBD1. The CDR3 has 16 residues. Germline V gives CDR1 MNHEY, CDR2 SMNVEV (reference sequence). After removal of 6 bases from V and 2 bases from J, the junction contained 12 bases not matched to a gene.

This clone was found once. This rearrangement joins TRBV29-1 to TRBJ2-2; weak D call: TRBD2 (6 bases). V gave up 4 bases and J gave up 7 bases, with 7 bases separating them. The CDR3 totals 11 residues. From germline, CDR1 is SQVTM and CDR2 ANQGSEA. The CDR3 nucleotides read TGCAGCGTTGCCGGGGGCGGGGAGCTGTTTTTT. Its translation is CSVAGGGELFF.

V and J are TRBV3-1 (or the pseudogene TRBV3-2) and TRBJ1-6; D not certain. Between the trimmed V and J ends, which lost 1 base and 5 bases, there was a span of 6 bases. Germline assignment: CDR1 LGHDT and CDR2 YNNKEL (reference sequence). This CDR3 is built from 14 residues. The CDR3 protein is CASSQGQNNSPLHF. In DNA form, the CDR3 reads TGTGCCAGCAGCCAAGGTCAGAATAATTCACCCCTCCACTTT.

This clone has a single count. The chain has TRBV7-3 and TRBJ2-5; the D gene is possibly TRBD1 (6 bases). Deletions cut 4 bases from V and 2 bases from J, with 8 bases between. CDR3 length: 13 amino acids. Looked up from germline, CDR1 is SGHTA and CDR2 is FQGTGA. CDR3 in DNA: TGTGCCAGCAGCTATACAGGGCAAGAGACCCAGTACTTC. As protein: CASSYTGQETQYF.

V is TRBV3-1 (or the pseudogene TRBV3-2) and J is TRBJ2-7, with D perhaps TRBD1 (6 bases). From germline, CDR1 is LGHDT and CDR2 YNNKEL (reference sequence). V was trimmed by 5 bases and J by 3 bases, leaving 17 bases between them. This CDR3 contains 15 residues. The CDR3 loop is CASSSRRDIFYEQYF. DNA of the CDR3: TGTGCCAGCAGCTCCCGCCGGGACATCTTCTACGAGCAGTACTTC.

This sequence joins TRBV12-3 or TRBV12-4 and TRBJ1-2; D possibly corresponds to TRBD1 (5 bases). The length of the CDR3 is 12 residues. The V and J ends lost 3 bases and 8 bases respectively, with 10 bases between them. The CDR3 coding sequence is TGTGCCAGCAGTTTGTGGACACGGGGCTACACCTTC. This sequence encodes CASSLWTRGYTF.

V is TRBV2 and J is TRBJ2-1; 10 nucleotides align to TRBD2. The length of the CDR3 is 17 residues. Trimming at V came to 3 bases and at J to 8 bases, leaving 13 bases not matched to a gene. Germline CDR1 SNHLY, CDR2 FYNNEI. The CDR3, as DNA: TGTGCCAGCAGTGACTCGAAGACCCTAGCGGGGGCCTATGAGCAGTTCTTC. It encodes CASSDSKTLAGAYEQFF. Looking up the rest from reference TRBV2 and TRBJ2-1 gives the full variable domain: EPEVTQTPSHQVTQMGQEVILRCVPISNHLYFYWYRQILGQKVEFLVSFYNNEISEKSEIFDDQFSVERPDGSNFTLKIRSTKLEDSAMYFCASSDSKTLAGAYEQFFGPGTRLTVL.

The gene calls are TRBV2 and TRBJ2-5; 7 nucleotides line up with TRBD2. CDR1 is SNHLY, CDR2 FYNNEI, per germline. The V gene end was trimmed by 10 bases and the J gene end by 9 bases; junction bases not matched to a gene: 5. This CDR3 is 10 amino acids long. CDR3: CATTAGAQYF. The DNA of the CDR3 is TGTGCCACTACCGCGGGGGCCCAGTACTTC.

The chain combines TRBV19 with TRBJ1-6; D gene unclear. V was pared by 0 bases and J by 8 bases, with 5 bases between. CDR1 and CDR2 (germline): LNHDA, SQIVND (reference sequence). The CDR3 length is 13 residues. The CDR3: CASSIDRDSPLHF. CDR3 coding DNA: TGTGCCAGTAGTATAGATCGGGATTCACCCCTCCACTTT. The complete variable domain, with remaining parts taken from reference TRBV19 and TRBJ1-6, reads DGGITQSPKYLFRKEGQNVTLSCEQNLNHDAMYWYRQDPGQGLRLIYYSQIVNDFQKGDIAEGYSVSREKKESFPLTVTSAQKNPTAFYLCASSIDRDSPLHFGNGTRLTVT.

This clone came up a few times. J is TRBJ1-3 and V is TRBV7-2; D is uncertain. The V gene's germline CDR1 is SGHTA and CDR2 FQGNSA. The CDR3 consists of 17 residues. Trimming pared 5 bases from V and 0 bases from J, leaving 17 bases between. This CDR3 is CASSPKSRFSSGNTIYF. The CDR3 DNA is TGTGCCAGCAGCCCTAAGAGCAGGTTTAGCTCTGGAAACACCATATATTTT.

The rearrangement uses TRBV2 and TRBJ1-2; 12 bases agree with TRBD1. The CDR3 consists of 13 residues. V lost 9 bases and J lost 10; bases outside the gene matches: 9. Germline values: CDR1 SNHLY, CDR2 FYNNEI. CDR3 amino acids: CARDRDRGQDYTF. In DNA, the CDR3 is TGTGCCAGAGATCGGGACAGGGGGCAGGACTACACCTTC.

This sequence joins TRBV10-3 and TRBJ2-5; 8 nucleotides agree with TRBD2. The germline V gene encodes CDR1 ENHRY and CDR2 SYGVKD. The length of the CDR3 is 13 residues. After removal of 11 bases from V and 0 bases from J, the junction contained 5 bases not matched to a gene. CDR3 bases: TGTGCCCATTCGGGGGGGAACCAAGAGACCCAGTACTTC. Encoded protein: CAHSGGNQETQYF.

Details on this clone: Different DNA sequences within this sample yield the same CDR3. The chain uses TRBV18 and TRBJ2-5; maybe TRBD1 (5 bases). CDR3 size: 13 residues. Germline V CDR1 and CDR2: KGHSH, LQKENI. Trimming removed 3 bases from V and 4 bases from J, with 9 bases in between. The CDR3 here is CASSPQGGETQYF. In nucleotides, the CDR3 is TGTGCCAGCTCACCGCAGGGTGGAGAGACCCAGTACTTC.

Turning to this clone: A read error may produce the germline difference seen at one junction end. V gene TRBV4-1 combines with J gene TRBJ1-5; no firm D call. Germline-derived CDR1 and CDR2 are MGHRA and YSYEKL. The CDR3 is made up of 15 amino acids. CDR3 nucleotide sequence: TGCGCCAGCAACCAAGTCCTGACATACAATCAGCCCCAGCATTTT. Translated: CASNQVLTYNQPQHF.

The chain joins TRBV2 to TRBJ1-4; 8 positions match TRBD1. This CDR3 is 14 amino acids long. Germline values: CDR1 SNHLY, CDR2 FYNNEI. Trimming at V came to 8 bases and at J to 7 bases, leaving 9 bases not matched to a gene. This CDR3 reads CASQRQGLTEKLFF. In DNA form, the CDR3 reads TGTGCCAGCCAAAGACAGGGGCTTACTGAAAAACTGTTTTTT.

CDR3 bases: TGTGCCAGCAGCGTCGGCGGGGGGCCCAGCAATGAGCAGTTCTTC. This encodes CASSVGGGPSNEQFF. The rearrangement joins TRBV9 to TRBJ2-1; 8 positions match TRBD2. Germline V gives CDR1 SGDLS, CDR2 YYNGEE. Trimming cost V 2 bases and J 6 bases; bases outside gene matches: 7. The CDR3 has 15 residues.

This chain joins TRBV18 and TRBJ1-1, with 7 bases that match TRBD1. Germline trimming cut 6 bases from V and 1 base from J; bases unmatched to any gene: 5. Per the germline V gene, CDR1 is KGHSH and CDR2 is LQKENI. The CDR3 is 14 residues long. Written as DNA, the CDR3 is TGTGCCAGCTCGAGGACAGGAAAGAACACTGAAGCTTTCTTT. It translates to CASSRTGKNTEAFF.

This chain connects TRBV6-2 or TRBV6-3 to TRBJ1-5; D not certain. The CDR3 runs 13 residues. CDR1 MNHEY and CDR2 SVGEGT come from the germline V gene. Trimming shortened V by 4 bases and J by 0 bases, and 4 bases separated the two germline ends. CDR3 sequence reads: CASSSHSNQPQHF. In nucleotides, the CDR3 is TGTGCCAGCAGTTCCCATAGCAATCAGCCCCAGCATTTT.

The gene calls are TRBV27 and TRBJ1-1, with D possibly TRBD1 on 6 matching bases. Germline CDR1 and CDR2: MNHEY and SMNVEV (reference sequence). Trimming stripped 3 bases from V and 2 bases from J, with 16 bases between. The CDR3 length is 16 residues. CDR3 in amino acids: CASSLGGHVSNTEAFF. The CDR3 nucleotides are TGTGCCAGCAGTTTGGGGGGGCATGTTTCAAACACTGAAGCTTTCTTT.

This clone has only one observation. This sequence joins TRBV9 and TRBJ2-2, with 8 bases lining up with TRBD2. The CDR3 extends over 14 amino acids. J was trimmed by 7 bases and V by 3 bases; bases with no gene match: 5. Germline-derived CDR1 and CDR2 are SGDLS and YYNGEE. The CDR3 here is CASSGTSGRGELFF. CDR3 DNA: TGTGCCAGCAGCGGAACTAGCGGTCGCGGGGAGCTGTTTTTT.

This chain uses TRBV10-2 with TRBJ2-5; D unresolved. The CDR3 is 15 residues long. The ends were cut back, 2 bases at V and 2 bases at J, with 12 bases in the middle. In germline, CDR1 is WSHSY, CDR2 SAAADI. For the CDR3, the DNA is TGCGCCAGCAGTGAGGAGTCTACTTTTCAAGAGACCCAGTACTTC. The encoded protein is CASSEESTFQETQYF.

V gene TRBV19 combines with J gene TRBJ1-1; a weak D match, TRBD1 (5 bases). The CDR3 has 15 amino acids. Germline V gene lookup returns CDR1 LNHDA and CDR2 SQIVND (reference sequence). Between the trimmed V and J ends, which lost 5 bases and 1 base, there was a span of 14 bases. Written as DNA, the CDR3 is TGTGCCAGTAGTTCTAGGGGCAACCCGAACACTGAAGCTTTCTTT. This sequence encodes CASSSRGNPNTEAFF.

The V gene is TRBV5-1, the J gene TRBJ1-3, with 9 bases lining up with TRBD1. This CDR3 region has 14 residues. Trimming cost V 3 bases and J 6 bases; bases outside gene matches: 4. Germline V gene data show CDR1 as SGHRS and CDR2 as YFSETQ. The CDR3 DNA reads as TGCGCCAGCAGCTATGGACAGGGGTCAAACACCATATATTTT. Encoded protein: CASSYGQGSNTIYF.

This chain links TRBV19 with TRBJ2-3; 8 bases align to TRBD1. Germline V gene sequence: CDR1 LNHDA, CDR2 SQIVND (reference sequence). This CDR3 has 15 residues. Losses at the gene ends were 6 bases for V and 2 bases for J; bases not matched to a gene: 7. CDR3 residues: CASRDRVSATDTQYF. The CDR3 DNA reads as TGTGCCAGTAGGGACAGGGTGAGTGCCACAGATACGCAGTATTTT.

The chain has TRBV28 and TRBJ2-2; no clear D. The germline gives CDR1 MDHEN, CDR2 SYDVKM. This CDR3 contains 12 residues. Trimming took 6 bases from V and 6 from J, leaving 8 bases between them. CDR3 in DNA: TGTGCCAGCAGCTTGGCGGCCGGGGAGCTGTTTTTT. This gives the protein CASSLAAGELFF.